A single sample gave rise to the 27 T cell receptor beta chains below, sequenced in a study of T-cell memory formation after mild COVID-19. MiXCR was run by TCRdb on the 5' RACE reads, yielding one entry per CDR3 protein. The sample holds about 390,000 distinct CDR3 sequences, around a fifth seen once. The sequencing input was PBMCs or a T cell subset sorted from them (not recorded which). These receptors originate from an adult woman who had mild COVID-19 (a few samples of this study predate the infection). Cell type and time point are not known.

The rearrangement uses TRBV21-1 and TRBJ1-1. TRBV21-1 is an annotated pseudogene. The CDR3 totals 10 residues. The CDR3 spells CASSRTEAFF. In DNA, the CDR3 is TGTGCCAGCAGTCGCACTGAAGCTTTCTTT.

This chain links TRBV6-5 with TRBJ1-2; maybe TRBD1 (5 bases). Trimming cost V 2 bases and J 7 bases, with 8 bases left between them. In germline, CDR1 is MNHEY, CDR2 SVGAGI. The CDR3 extends over 12 amino acids. The CDR3 here is CASSYGAGGYTF. Here the CDR3 DNA reads TGTGCCAGCAGTTACGGGGCTGGTGGCTACACCTTC.

The chain recombines TRBV7-9 with TRBJ2-6; 11 positions match TRBD2. The V and J ends lost 5 bases and 1 base, in that order; junction bases with no gene match: 4. Per germline, CDR1 SEHNR and CDR2 FQNEAQ (reference sequence). The CDR3 sequence is 17 residues long. This chain's CDR3 is CASSETSGVSGANVLTF. DNA of the CDR3: TGTGCCAGCAGCGAGACTAGCGGGGTGTCTGGGGCCAACGTCCTGACTTTC. Combining the CDR3 with reference TRBV7-9 and TRBJ2-6 gives the whole variable domain DTGVSQNPRHKITKRGQNVTFRCDPISEHNRLYWYRQTLGQGPEFLTYFQNEAQLEKSRLLSDRFSAERPKGSFSTLEIQRTEQGDSAMYLCASSETSGVSGANVLTFGAGSRLTVL.

The chain recombines TRBV12-3 or TRBV12-4 with TRBJ2-3; D is undetermined. The CDR3 has 13 amino acids. V was pared by 1 base and J by 2 bases, with 4 bases between. Here the CDR3 reads CASSLVLTDTQYF. CDR3 DNA sequence: TGTGCCAGCAGTTTAGTGCTCACAGATACGCAGTATTTT.

This clonotype was detected only a few times. V gene TRBV6-2 or TRBV6-3 combines with J gene TRBJ1-2, with D hard to call. Germline V gene lookup returns CDR1 MNHEY and CDR2 SVGEGT. With 2 bases removed from V and 6 bases from J, the gap between germline ends came to 10 bases. The length of the CDR3 is 13 residues. The chain's CDR3 is CASSYGRQDGYTF. The CDR3 coding sequence is TGTGCCAGCAGTTACGGACGGCAGGATGGCTACACCTTC.

The chain joins TRBV9 to TRBJ2-2; 12 nucleotides align to TRBD2. V gave up 0 bases and J gave up 6 bases; unmatched junction bases: 6. Germline V lookup: CDR1 SGDLS, CDR2 YYNGEE. This CDR3 spans 17 amino acids. The CDR3 sequence: CASSVATGTSGPGELFF. The CDR3 DNA sequence: TGTGCCAGCAGCGTAGCTACTGGGACTAGCGGGCCCGGGGAGCTGTTTTTT. The full variable domain, completed using reference TRBV9 and TRBJ2-2, is DSGVTQTPKHLITATGQRVTLRCSPRSGDLSVYWYQQSLDQGLQFLIQYYNGEERAKGNILERFSAQQFPDLHSELNLSSLELGDSALYFCASSVATGTSGPGELFFGEGSRLTVL.

The gene calls are TRBV7-8 and TRBJ2-2; TRBD2 matches 13 bases. This CDR3 spans 19 amino acids. Germline CDR1 and CDR2: SGHVS and FQNEAQ. Trimming at V came to 0 bases and at J to 2 bases, leaving 6 bases not matched to a gene. The CDR3 protein is CASSLAQGTSGVNTGELFF. As DNA, the CDR3 is TGTGCCAGCAGCTTAGCGCAGGGGACTAGCGGGGTTAACACCGGGGAGCTGTTTTTT. The complete variable domain, with remaining parts taken from reference TRBV7-8 and TRBJ2-2, reads GAGVSQSPRYKVAKRGQDVALRCDPISGHVSLFWYQQALGQGPEFLTYFQNEAQLDKSGLPSDRFFAERPEGSVSTLKIQRTQQEDSAVYLCASSLAQGTSGVNTGELFFGEGSRLTVL.

This chain connects TRBV20-1 to TRBJ2-5, with D possibly TRBD2 on 6 matching bases. The V end lost 0 bases, the J end lost 2 bases, and 13 bases lay between the germline ends. The germline V gene encodes CDR1 DFQATT and CDR2 SNEGSKA (reference sequence). The CDR3 is 15 residues long. CDR3 sequence reads: CSARDFQGGQETQYF. The CDR3 region has the DNA TGCAGTGCTAGAGATTTCCAGGGAGGACAAGAGACCCAGTACTTC.

This clonotype was found a few times. J is TRBJ2-3 and V is TRBV5-6; D may match TRBD1 or TRBD2 (5 bases each). Trimming stripped 4 bases from V and 1 base from J, with 13 bases between. This CDR3 is 15 amino acids long. Germline V CDR1 and CDR2: SGHDT, YYEEEE. The CDR3 region has the DNA TGTGCCAGCAGCAATGTGGGGGTGGGCACAGATACGCAGTATTTT. Residues: CASSNVGVGTDTQYF.

There are a few counts of this clonotype. This chain connects TRBV4-3 to TRBJ2-7; 7 positions agree with TRBD1. V was clipped by 1 base and J by 1 base; unmatched bases: 1. Germline CDR1 and CDR2: LGHNA and YSLEER. The CDR3 has 14 residues. CDR3 loop: CASSQATGSYEQYF. The CDR3 DNA reads TGCGCCAGCAGCCAAGCGACAGGGTCCTACGAGCAGTACTTC.

This clonotype was counted only a few times. The chain recombines TRBV7-9 with TRBJ2-7, with 9 positions matching TRBD2. The V gene's germline CDR1 is SEHNR and CDR2 FQNEAQ (reference sequence). This CDR3 spans 18 amino acids. Losses at the gene ends were 5 bases for V and 2 bases for J; bases not matched to a gene: 16. The CDR3 DNA reads TGTGCCAGCAGCGGGTGGGGGACTAGCAAAGGTTCTCCCTACGAGCAGTACTTC. Protein: CASSGWGTSKGSPYEQYF.

This clonotype was counted only a few times. The chain has TRBV15 and TRBJ2-7; 7 bases align to TRBD1. The CDR3 is made up of 15 amino acids. V shed 0 bases and J 5 bases; nucleotides not matched to a gene: 7. Germline CDR1 reads LNHNV; CDR2 reads YYDKDF (reference sequence). The CDR3 loop is CATSREGRGSDEQYF. The DNA of the CDR3 is TGTGCCACCAGCAGAGAAGGCAGGGGGTCCGACGAGCAGTACTTC.

This sequence joins TRBV10-3 and TRBJ2-5; no reliable D call. The V end lost 2 bases, the J end lost 5 bases, and 6 bases lay between the germline ends. This CDR3 comprises 12 residues. From germline, CDR1 is ENHRY and CDR2 SYGVKD. DNA of the CDR3: TGTGCCATCAGTGAGGTGGCGGAGACCCAGTACTTC. Protein sequence: CAISEVAETQYF.

The chain joins TRBV19 to TRBJ1-1; D remains ambiguous. This CDR3 region has 15 residues. Germline CDR1 LNHDA, CDR2 SQIVND (reference sequence). V was trimmed by 0 bases and J by 11 bases, leaving 19 bases between them. The DNA of the CDR3 is TGTGCCAGTAGTATAGATCCGCGGGCGAAGTTGGGGGCTTTCTTT. Its protein product is CASSIDPRAKLGAFF.

This clonotype was seen more than once but under ten times. The chain couples TRBV5-1 to TRBJ1-6; possibly TRBD1 for D (6 bases). The CDR3 is 15 residues long. The ends were cut back, 0 bases at V and 12 bases at J, with 16 bases in the middle. Per the germline V gene, CDR1 is SGHRS and CDR2 is YFSETQ. CDR3 in amino acids: CASSLGGQDKGPLHF. Here the CDR3 DNA reads TGCGCCAGCAGCTTGGGGGGACAAGATAAAGGACCCCTCCACTTT.

This clonotype came up a few times. The V and J genes are TRBV11-1 and TRBJ2-7; D may be TRBD1 or TRBD2 (5 bases each). The CDR3 spans 15 residues. The ends were cut back, 6 bases at V and 0 bases at J, with 15 bases in the middle. The germline gives CDR1 SGHAT, CDR2 FQDESV (reference sequence). The CDR3 region is CASSVRDRTSYEQYF. The CDR3 DNA sequence: TGTGCCAGCAGTGTCCGGGACCGTACCTCCTACGAGCAGTACTTC.

The CDR3 bases are TGTGCCACCAGCAGGGACAGGGTGACGGAAAAACTGTTTTTT. Translation gives CATSRDRVTEKLFF. V and J are TRBV15 and TRBJ1-4; 8 bases are a match to TRBD1. The germline gives CDR1 LNHNV, CDR2 YYDKDF (reference sequence). The V gene end was trimmed by 3 bases and the J gene end by 8 bases; junction bases not matched to a gene: 5. There are 14 residues in the CDR3. Variable domain in full (rest from reference TRBV15 and TRBJ1-4): DAMVIQNPRYQVTQFGKPVTLSCSQTLNHNVMYWYQQKSSQAPKLLFHYYDKDFNNEADTPDNFQSRRPNTSFCFLDIRSPGLGDTAMYLCATSRDRVTEKLFFGSGTQLSVL.

This clonotype was detected only a few times. This rearrangement joins TRBV5-5 to TRBJ2-1; D unclear. V was trimmed by 10 bases and J by 6 bases, leaving 8 bases between them. The V gene's germline CDR1 is SGHKS and CDR2 YYEKEE (reference sequence). The CDR3 loop spans 10 amino acids. The CDR3 sequence: CAVGSNEQFF. The CDR3 coding sequence is TGTGCCGTGGGGTCCAATGAGCAGTTCTTC.

The chain links TRBV9 to TRBJ2-3; 11 bases are shared with TRBD1. Germline loops: CDR1 SGDLS, CDR2 YYNGEE. CDR3 length: 20 amino acids. V dropped 0 bases and J dropped 5; count of bases not matched to a gene: 17. The CDR3 protein is CASSVDRIDGGQGAVDTQYF. In nucleotides, the CDR3 is TGTGCCAGCAGCGTAGACCGAATCGACGGCGGACAGGGGGCAGTAGATACGCAGTATTTT.

V usage is TRBV12-3 or TRBV12-4 and J usage is TRBJ1-2, with D perhaps TRBD1 (6 bases). Trimming took 6 bases from V and 8 from J, leaving 19 bases between them. The CDR3 consists of 14 residues. CDR3 sequence: CASSSRGQFLGYTF. The CDR3 bases are TGTGCCAGCAGCTCCCGGGGGCAGTTTCTAGGCTACACCTTC.

V is TRBV2 and J is TRBJ2-6; D call uncertain. The CDR3 length is 14 residues. Germline V gene sequence: CDR1 SNHLY, CDR2 FYNNEI. The V end lost 4 bases, the J end lost 1 base, and 5 bases lay between the germline ends. The CDR3 reads CASSGNSGANVLTF. CDR3 sequence (DNA): TGTGCCAGCAGTGGGAATTCTGGGGCCAACGTCCTGACTTTC.

The rearrangement joins TRBV7-2 to TRBJ2-3; D is possibly TRBD2 (5 bases). Germline CDR1 is SGHTA and CDR2 is FQGNSA. The ends were cut back, 4 bases at V and 6 bases at J, with 14 bases in the middle. This CDR3 comprises 14 residues. CDR3 sequence: CASSSDSLRDTQYF. The CDR3 nucleotides are TGTGCCAGCAGCTCGGACTCCCTAAGGGATACGCAGTATTTT. Looking up the rest from reference TRBV7-2 and TRBJ2-3 gives the full variable domain: GAGVSQSPSNKVTEKGKDVELRCDPISGHTALYWYRQSLGQGLEFLIYFQGNSAPDKSGLPSDRFSAERTGGSVSTLTIQRTQQEDSAVYLCASSSDSLRDTQYFGPGTRLTVL.

The rearrangement links TRBV5-1 to TRBJ2-3; 8 nucleotides line up with TRBD1. CDR1 is SGHRS, CDR2 YFSETQ, per germline. The CDR3 contains 14 residues. V was pared by 5 bases and J by 5 bases, with 7 bases of the junction left unmatched. CDR3 DNA sequence: TGCGCCAGCAGGGCTGGACAGGGCAAAGATACGCAGTATTTT. As protein: CASRAGQGKDTQYF.

The chain has TRBV4-2 and TRBJ2-1, with D possibly TRBD2 on 5 matching bases. V was shortened by 0 bases and J by 6 bases, with 18 bases between the two germline ends. Germline V gene lookup returns CDR1 LGHNA and CDR2 YNFKEQ. The CDR3 consists of 17 residues. The CDR3 region is CASSQDFGVGRSNEQFF. The CDR3 coding sequence is TGTGCCAGCAGCCAAGACTTCGGGGTCGGAAGGAGCAATGAGCAGTTCTTC.

This clonotype was detected many times. V gene TRBV9 combines with J gene TRBJ2-5; D is unclear. The germline V gene has CDR1 SGDLS and CDR2 YYNGEE. The CDR3 runs 15 residues. Trimming removed 0 bases from V and 2 bases from J, with 11 bases in between. In DNA form, the CDR3 reads TGTGCCAGCAGCGTAGGACGGTTCGGTCAAGAGACCCAGTACTTC. Encoded protein: CASSVGRFGQETQYF.

This clonotype occurred a few times. The J gene is TRBJ2-1, the V gene TRBV18; TRBD2 aligns across 14 bases. V dropped 3 bases and J dropped 8; count of bases not matched to a gene: 0. The CDR3 spans 14 residues. Germline V gives CDR1 KGHSH, CDR2 LQKENI. The CDR3 sequence: CASSPTSGGDEQFF. Here the CDR3 DNA reads TGTGCCAGCTCACCGACTAGCGGGGGGGATGAGCAGTTCTTC.

This clonotype has at least ten counts. The chain joins TRBV7-2 to TRBJ1-6; no definite D call. V was trimmed by 7 bases and J by 0 bases, leaving 13 bases between them. This CDR3 spans 16 amino acids. Germline V gene data show CDR1 as SGHTA and CDR2 as FQGNSA. CDR3 protein: CASTPIRFSYNSPLHF. The CDR3 region has the DNA TGTGCCAGCACCCCTATCAGGTTCTCCTATAATTCACCCCTCCACTTT. Looking up the rest from reference TRBV7-2 and TRBJ1-6 gives the full variable domain: GAGVSQSPSNKVTEKGKDVELRCDPISGHTALYWYRQSLGQGLEFLIYFQGNSAPDKSGLPSDRFSAERTGGSVSTLTIQRTQQEDSAVYLCASTPIRFSYNSPLHFGNGTRLTVT.